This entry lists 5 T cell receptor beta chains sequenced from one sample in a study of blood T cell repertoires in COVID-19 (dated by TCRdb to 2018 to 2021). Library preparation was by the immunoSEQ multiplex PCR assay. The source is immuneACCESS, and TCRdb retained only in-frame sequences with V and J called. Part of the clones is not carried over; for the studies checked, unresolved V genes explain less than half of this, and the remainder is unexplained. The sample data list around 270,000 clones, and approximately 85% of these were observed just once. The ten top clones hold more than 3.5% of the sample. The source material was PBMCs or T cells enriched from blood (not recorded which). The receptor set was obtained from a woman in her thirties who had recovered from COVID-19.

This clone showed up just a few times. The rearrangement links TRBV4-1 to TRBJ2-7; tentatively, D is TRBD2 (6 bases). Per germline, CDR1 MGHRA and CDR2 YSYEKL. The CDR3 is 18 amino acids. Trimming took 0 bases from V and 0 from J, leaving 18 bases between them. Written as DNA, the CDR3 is TGCGCCAGCAGCCAAGAGGGGTCGGAGGGTAGGGGCTCCTACGAGCAGTACTTC. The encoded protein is CASSQEGSEGRGSYEQYF.

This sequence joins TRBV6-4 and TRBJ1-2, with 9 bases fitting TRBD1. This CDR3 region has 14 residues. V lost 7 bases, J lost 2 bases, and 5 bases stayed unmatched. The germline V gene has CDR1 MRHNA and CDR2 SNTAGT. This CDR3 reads CASNTGGENYGYTF. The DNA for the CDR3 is TGTGCCAGCAATACAGGGGGCGAGAACTATGGCTACACCTTC.

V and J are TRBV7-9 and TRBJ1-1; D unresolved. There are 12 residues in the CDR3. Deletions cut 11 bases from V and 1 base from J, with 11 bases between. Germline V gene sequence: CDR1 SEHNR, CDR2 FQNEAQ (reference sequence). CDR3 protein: CACIRGNTEAFF. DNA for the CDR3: TGTGCCTGTATACGGGGGAACACTGAAGCTTTCTTT.

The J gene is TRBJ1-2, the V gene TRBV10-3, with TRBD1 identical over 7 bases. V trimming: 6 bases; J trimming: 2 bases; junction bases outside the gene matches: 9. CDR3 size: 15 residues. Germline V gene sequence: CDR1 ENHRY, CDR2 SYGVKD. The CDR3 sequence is CAIRGETGMNYGYTF. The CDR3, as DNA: TGTGCCATCAGGGGGGAGACAGGGATGAACTATGGCTACACCTTC.

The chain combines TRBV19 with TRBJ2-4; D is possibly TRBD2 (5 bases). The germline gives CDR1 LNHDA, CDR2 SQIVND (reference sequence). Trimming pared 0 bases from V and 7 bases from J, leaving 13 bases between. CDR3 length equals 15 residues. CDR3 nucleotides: TGTGCCAGTAGTATAGATTCGGGGTCTGGCAACATTCAGTACTTC. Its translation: CASSIDSGSGNIQYF.